This T cell receptor beta chain was captured by sequencing in a study of blood T cell repertoires in COVID-19. As for the study in general: Sources were T cells, B-cell-depleted T cells, or PBMCs; the material itself was cDNA or gDNA.

In the study's own analysis: Estimated nucleated cell counts came from reference gene primer amplification. Libraries were prepared by immunoSEQ multiplex PCR; TCRdb keeps only in-frame clonotypes and omits some of them. For V, J and clone size, that table is used; D and trimming come from the DNA. The sample yields around 83,000 clones, more than 80% seen once. Germline CDR1 and CDR2: SGHRS and YFSETQ. The CDR3 runs to 14 residues. The V and J ends lost 5 bases and 4 bases, in that order; junction bases with no gene match: 6. The clonotype was recovered from a man aged 50 or older with active or convalescent COVID-19. The chain employs TRBV5-1 and TRBJ2-7; 10 positions agree with TRBD1. Sequenced input: peripheral blood. The CDR3 DNA is TGCGCCAGCAGGGCGACAGGGGGCTTGTACGAGCAGTACTTC. Amino acids: CASRATGGLYEQYF.